One and the same sample provided the 15 T cell receptor beta chains below, sequenced in a study of cytomegalovirus exposure and HLA in healthy donors. It was with 60 Vbeta and 13 Jbeta primers that the PCR ran. Assay used: immunoSEQ multiplex PCR; TCRdb lists only in-frame clones, some missing. Of fewer than 140,000 clones listed, 71% were seen once; the top ten hold over 2.5%. Material: PBMCs. Receptors were obtained from a female donor in good health and CMV-seronegative.

This chain uses TRBV7-9 with TRBJ2-1, with TRBD2 matching over 7 bases. Germline lookup yields CDR1 SEHNR and CDR2 FQNEAQ (reference sequence). The CDR3 has 14 residues. Trimming removed 3 bases from V and 7 bases from J; junction bases left unmatched: 6. Here the CDR3 reads CASSFGRELNEQFF. As DNA, the CDR3 is TGTGCCAGCAGCTTCGGGCGGGAGTTGAATGAGCAGTTCTTC.

V gene TRBV6-5 combines with J gene TRBJ2-3; possibly TRBD1 for D (6 bases). The germline V gene has CDR1 MNHEY and CDR2 SVGAGI. V lost 6 bases and J lost 1, with 11 bases in between. The CDR3 has 14 residues. The chain's CDR3 is CASSQGRGTDTQYF. The CDR3 DNA is TGTGCCAGCAGCCAGGGGCGGGGCACAGATACGCAGTATTTT.

This clone was recorded a few times. The sample holds other DNA sequences that translate to the same CDR3. The J gene is TRBJ2-7, the V gene TRBV6-6, with a tentative D call TRBD2 (5 bases). Trimming took 5 bases from V and 2 from J, leaving 7 bases between them. Germline V gene sequence: CDR1 MNHNY, CDR2 SVGAGI (reference sequence). The CDR3 is made up of 12 amino acids. This CDR3 reads CASSPGTYEQYF. The CDR3 DNA follows: TGTGCCAGCAGTCCCGGGACCTACGAGCAGTACTTC.

The chain has TRBV11-2 and TRBJ2-5; TRBD2 aligns across 9 bases. Germline trimming cut 3 bases from V and 5 bases from J; bases unmatched to any gene: 13. Germline CDR1 and CDR2: SGHAT and FQNNGV. This CDR3 spans 17 amino acids. CDR3 sequence reads: CASSFGAGGGGLETQYF. As DNA, the CDR3 is TGTGCCAGCAGCTTCGGGGCGGGAGGGGGAGGTTTGGAGACCCAGTACTTC.

This clone turned up a few times. Distinct nucleotide sequences in the sample also encode this CDR3. V usage is TRBV25-1 and J usage is TRBJ1-2, with 7 bases that match TRBD1. Per the germline V gene, CDR1 is MGHDK and CDR2 is SYGVNS. The ends lost 3 bases at V and 4 bases at J; junction bases unmatched: 5. The CDR3 has 14 amino acids. The CDR3 reads CASSDYRGGYGYTF. The CDR3 nucleotides read TGTGCCAGCAGTGATTACAGGGGTGGCTATGGCTACACCTTC.

This rearrangement joins TRBV7-8 to TRBJ2-2; tentative D call: TRBD1 (5 bases). V gave up 5 bases and J gave up 2 bases, with 21 bases separating them. The CDR3 is 18 amino acids. Per germline, CDR1 SGHVS and CDR2 FQNEAQ. The CDR3 nucleotides are TGTGCCAGCAGCCATAGGGGAAGGGTTTCCCTTAACACCGGGGAGCTGTTTTTT. It codes for CASSHRGRVSLNTGELFF.

This clone showed up just a few times. The CDR3 nucleotides read TGCAGCGTTGGTAAGGGGAGGGGCACTGAAGCTTTCTTT. Amino acid sequence: CSVGKGRGTEAFF. The chain combines TRBV29-1 with TRBJ1-1; TRBD1 is a possible D gene (5 bases). The V and J ends lost 4 bases and 4 bases respectively, with 13 bases between them. CDR1 and CDR2 from the germline V gene are SQVTM and ANQGSEA. The CDR3 runs to 13 residues.

This chain joins TRBV5-1 and TRBJ2-3; 12 bases align to TRBD2. The V segment lost 0 bases and the J segment 2 bases; nucleotides outside the gene matches: 10. Germline CDR1 reads SGHRS; CDR2 reads YFSETQ. This CDR3 has 19 residues. DNA of the CDR3: TGCGCCAGCAGCTTGGGACTAGCGGGAGCGAGGGGGAACACAGATACGCAGTATTTT. This encodes CASSLGLAGARGNTDTQYF. Together with reference TRBV5-1 and TRBJ2-3, the CDR3 gives the full variable domain: KAGVTQTPRYLIKTRGQQVTLSCSPISGHRSVSWYQQTPGQGLQFLFEYFSETQRNKGNFPGRFSGRQFSNSRSEMNVSTLELGDSALYLCASSLGLAGARGNTDTQYFGPGTRLTVL.

This clone was seen a few times. The chain has TRBV27 and TRBJ1-6; D remains unclear. The CDR3 totals 12 residues. The V gene's germline CDR1 is MNHEY and CDR2 SMNVEV (reference sequence). Deletions cut 8 bases from V and 10 bases from J, with 12 bases between. The CDR3 loop is CASRPGASPLHF. The CDR3 nucleotides read TGTGCCAGCCGGCCGGGAGCCTCACCCCTCCACTTT.

V is TRBV29-1 and J is TRBJ2-1; the D gene is possibly TRBD2 (7 bases). The germline V gene encodes CDR1 SQVTM and CDR2 ANQGSEA. There are 13 residues in the CDR3. V was clipped by 4 bases and J by 6 bases, with 13 bases between them. The CDR3 here is CSVAGGESNEQFF. The DNA of the CDR3 is TGCAGCGTTGCGGGGGGCGAGTCCAATGAGCAGTTCTTC.

This sequence joins TRBV9 and TRBJ2-3; the D gene is possibly TRBD1 (7 bases). V was pared by 2 bases and J by 0 bases, with 16 bases between. CDR1 is SGDLS and CDR2 is YYNGEE in the germline V gene. CDR3 length equals 17 residues. CDR3 sequence (DNA): TGTGCCAGCAGCGTCAGTCAGGGGGGAGCTAGCACAGATACGCAGTATTTT. Translating it yields CASSVSQGGASTDTQYF.

The chain combines TRBV4-1 with TRBJ1-5, with TRBD1 as a possible D gene (5 bases). V dropped 1 base and J dropped 4 bases, with 8 bases sitting between them. The CDR3 has 14 amino acids. Looked up from germline, CDR1 is MGHRA and CDR2 is YSYEKL. Written as DNA, the CDR3 is TGCGCCAGCAGCCAAGCCAGGGTAAATCAGCCCCAGCATTTT. Translating it yields CASSQARVNQPQHF.

A word on this clone: A junction end diverges from the germline sequence, so it may reflect a read error. The chain carries TRBV5-1 and TRBJ1-1; D is uncertain. This CDR3 is 13 amino acids long. Germline loops: CDR1 SGHRS, CDR2 YFSETQ. The chain's CDR3 is CASRLSMNTEAFF. For the CDR3, the DNA is TGCGCCAGCCGCTTATCCATGAACACTGAAGCTTTCTTT. Combining the CDR3 with reference TRBV5-1 and TRBJ1-1 gives the whole variable domain KAGVTQTPRYLIKTRGQQVTLSCSPISGHRSVSWYQQTPGQGLQFLFEYFSETQRNKGNFPGRFSGRQFSNSRSEMNVSTLELGDSALYLCASRLSMNTEAFFGQGTRLTVV.

The V call is TRBV11-3, the J call TRBJ1-5, with a possible D match to TRBD1 (5 bases). Trimming took off 2 bases at V and 5 bases at J, with 16 bases between the two ends. This CDR3 contains 16 residues. The germline CDR1 and CDR2 sequences are SGHNT and YENEEA. CDR3 in amino acids: CASSLKPDISYQPQHF. The CDR3, as DNA: TGTGCCAGCAGCTTAAAGCCGGACATTTCATATCAGCCCCAGCATTTT.

This sequence joins TRBV28 and TRBJ2-3; 7 nucleotides align to TRBD2. Germline lookup yields CDR1 MDHEN and CDR2 SYDVKM. With 8 bases clipped from V and 0 bases from J, the junction kept 14 bases outside the gene matches. This CDR3 contains 17 residues. CDR3 sequence: CASLANGWRGSTDTQYF. The CDR3, as DNA: TGTGCCAGCCTAGCAAACGGTTGGCGGGGGAGCACAGATACGCAGTATTTT.